This is a list of T cell receptor beta chains from one sample in a study of T cells in narcolepsy. Sequencing used immunoSEQ multiplex PCR; TCRdb keeps in-frame clones, though not all of them. The sample holds about 32,000 clones, around four fifths seen once. What was sequenced was memory (CD45RA-) CD4+ T cells from blood. The receptors here all came from a human donor in good health. Both conserved end residues are part of each CDR3. The order of the fields is clone size, V gene, J gene, D gene, CDR3 length, CDR3 protein, CDR3 DNA. D genes are given only for firm matches. Some rows have no size entry. The others give once, few or many, or a class for an expanded clone.

>-|TRBV5-1|TRBJ1-5|-|15
CASSEGSNSNQPQHF
TGCGCCAGCAGCGAGGGGTCAAATAGCAATCAGCCCCAGCATTTT
>-|TRBV14|TRBJ2-1|TRBD2|16
CASSRTSGGSYNEQFF
TGTGCCAGCAGCCGGACTAGCGGGGGGTCCTACAATGAGCAGTTCTTC
>-|TRBV27|TRBJ2-1|-|15
CASSGGASYYNEQFF
TGTGCCAGCAGTGGGGGGGCCTCCTACTACAATGAGCAGTTCTTC
>-|TRBV19|TRBJ1-1|-|14
CASTKPGRNTEAFF
TGTGCCAGTACCAAACCAGGTCGAAACACTGAAGCTTTCTTT
>-|TRBV7-2|TRBJ1-2|-|16
CASSLAIRDGNYGYTF
TGTGCCAGCAGCTTAGCGATACGGGATGGGAACTATGGCTACACCTTC
>once|TRBV14|TRBJ1-2|TRBD1|17
CASSQVGLGGGLYGYTF
TGTGCCAGCAGCCAAGTGGGATTAGGGGGCGGCCTCTATGGCTACACCTTC
>-|TRBV7-2|TRBJ2-2|-|14
CASSLRGDTGELFF
TGTGCCAGCAGCTTAAGAGGAGACACCGGGGAGCTGTTTTTT
>-|TRBV19|TRBJ2-3|-|17
CASSIDPPGLIRDTQYF
TGTGCCAGTAGTATAGATCCACCGGGACTCATTAGGGATACGCAGTATTTT
>-|TRBV28|TRBJ2-4|TRBD2|17
CASSSPRTRSAKNIQYF
TGTGCCAGCAGTTCCCCCCGGACTAGGTCGGCCAAAAACATTCAGTACTTC
>few|TRBV28|TRBJ1-4|TRBD1|15
CASSLGGQSNEKLFF
TGTGCCAGCAGTTTAGGGGGACAGTCTAATGAAAAACTGTTTTTT
>-|TRBV6-1|TRBJ2-7|-|13
CASSPTRDYEQYF
TGTGCCAGCAGTCCGACTAGAGACTACGAGCAGTACTTC
>once|TRBV5-1|TRBJ2-7|TRBD1|14
CASGLGQSFYEQYF
TGCGCCAGCGGCCTGGGACAGAGCTTCTACGAGCAGTACTTC
>-|TRBV14|TRBJ1-3|-|15
CASGHRGGSGNTIYF
TGTGCCAGCGGCCATAGAGGGGGATCTGGAAACACCATATATTTT
>few|TRBV6-5|TRBJ2-7|-|15
CASSYSGLADYEQYF
TGTGCCAGCAGTTACTCTGGGCTAGCCGACTACGAGCAGTACTTC
>-|TRBV9|TRBJ2-4|-|13
CASSVATENIQYF
TGTGCCAGCAGCGTAGCTACTGAAAACATTCAGTACTTC
>-|TRBV11-3|TRBJ2-6|TRBD1|15
CASSLTGSGANVLTF
TGTGCCAGCAGCTTGACAGGGTCTGGGGCCAACGTCCTGACTTTC
>-|TRBV9|TRBJ2-1|-|16
CASSVGKASRDNEQFF
TGTGCCAGCAGCGTAGGCAAGGCTAGTAGGGACAATGAGCAGTTCTTC
>-|TRBV28|TRBJ2-5|TRBD2|17
CASSSVAGGAPQETQYF
TGTGCCAGCAGTTCTGTAGCGGGGGGAGCACCTCAAGAGACCCAGTACTTC
>-|TRBV9|TRBJ1-6|-|14
CASSVSQNNSPLHF
TGTGCCAGCAGCGTCTCACAGAATAATTCACCCCTCCACTTT
>-|TRBV9|TRBJ2-2|-|17
CASSVGLGVGDTGELFF
TGTGCCAGCAGCGTAGGATTAGGGGTAGGCGACACCGGGGAGCTGTTTTTT
>-|TRBV19|TRBJ2-1|-|16
CASSPGPKLAYNEQFF
TGTGCCAGTAGTCCCGGACCGAAGCTCGCATACAATGAGCAGTTCTTC
>-|TRBV2|TRBJ2-7|-|12
CASTRQGNEQYF
TGTGCCAGCACGCGGCAGGGGAACGAGCAGTACTTC
>-|TRBV6-6|TRBJ2-1|-|13
CASSPPTSREQFF
TGTGCCAGCAGTCCCCCCACTAGCCGGGAGCAGTTCTTC
>-|TRBV19|TRBJ2-1|TRBD2|16
CASRTSGGTGMGEQFF
TGTGCCAGTAGAACTAGCGGGGGTACGGGGATGGGTGAGCAGTTCTTC
>-|TRBV6-5|TRBJ1-4|-|14
CASSYSILQGSLFF
TGTGCCAGCAGTTACTCCATCTTACAGGGTTCACTGTTTTTT
>-|TRBV19|TRBJ1-1|TRBD1|14
CASLNPGGRTEAFF
TGTGCCAGTCTCAACCCAGGGGGAAGAACTGAAGCTTTCTTT
>-|TRBV7-2|TRBJ2-2|-|14
CASSPGTNTGELFF
TGTGCCAGCAGCCCAGGGACAAACACCGGGGAGCTGTTTTTT
>-|TRBV5-6|TRBJ1-6|-|15
CASSLTNLVTSPLHF
TGTGCCAGCAGCCTAACAAACCTGGTTACATCACCCCTCCACTTT
>-|TRBV4-3|TRBJ1-6|-|15
CASSQDGGRTSPLHF
TGCGCCAGCAGCCAAGACGGAGGGAGGACTTCACCCCTCCACTTT
>-|TRBV6-6|TRBJ1-4|-|15
CASSLGRGLNEKLFF
TGTGCCAGCAGTTTGGGTCGGGGCCTAAATGAAAAACTGTTTTTT
>-|TRBV7-2|TRBJ2-3|TRBD2|19
CASSPLPGLAGGITDTQYF
TGTGCCAGCAGCCCCTTGCCGGGACTAGCGGGGGGCATCACAGATACGCAGTATTTT
>-|TRBV15|TRBJ1-6|-|15
CATSIGGTTDSPLHF
TGTGCCACCAGCATAGGCGGGACTACGGATTCACCCCTCCACTTT
>once|TRBV9|TRBJ2-5|TRBD2|16
CASSVVPGLAQETQYF
TGTGCCAGCAGCGTCGTCCCGGGACTAGCGCAAGAGACCCAGTACTTC
>-|TRBV6-1|TRBJ2-3|TRBD2|15
CASRSSGGLTDTQYF
TGTGCCAGCAGGTCTAGCGGGGGCCTCACAGATACGCAGTATTTT
>-|TRBV2|TRBJ2-3|-|12
CASSDRTDTQYF
TGTGCCAGCAGTGATCGTACAGATACGCAGTATTTT
>once|TRBV6-5|TRBJ2-5|-|14
CASSSGLSGETQYF
TGTGCCAGCAGTTCCGGACTATCCGGGGAGACCCAGTACTTC
>-|TRBV28|TRBJ2-5|-|17
CASSLRGKGLAGETQYF
TGTGCCAGCAGTTTAAGAGGGAAAGGGCTCGCAGGGGAGACCCAGTACTTC
>-|TRBV2|TRBJ2-5|-|17
CASSGGKGVPGGETQYF
TGTGCCAGCAGTGGGGGGAAAGGGGTACCAGGAGGGGAGACCCAGTACTTC
>-|TRBV1|TRBJ1-1|-|13
CTSSPTKDTEAFF
TGCACCAGCAGCCCAACCAAGGACACTGAAGCTTTCTTT
>few|TRBV5-1|TRBJ2-1|-|16
CASSPGTARSYNEQFF
TGCGCCAGCAGTCCCGGGACCGCCCGCTCCTACAATGAGCAGTTCTTC
>once|TRBV6-5|TRBJ1-1|-|14
CASSTSGLVDEAFF
TGTGCCAGCAGCACCTCCGGGCTCGTTGATGAAGCTTTCTTT
>-|TRBV5-8|TRBJ1-1|TRBD1|13
CASSPGQGTEAFF
TGTGCCAGCAGCCCTGGACAGGGGACTGAAGCTTTCTTT
>-|TRBV20-1|TRBJ2-5|-|11
CSARHQETQYF
TGCAGTGCTAGACACCAAGAGACCCAGTACTTC
>-|TRBV18|TRBJ1-4|-|13
CASSPISGEKLFF
TGTGCCAGCTCACCAATCTCAGGGGAAAAACTGTTTTTT
>-|TRBV7-6|TRBJ2-2|TRBD1|17
CASSLAGTGLMTGELFF
TGTGCCAGCAGCTTAGCCGGGACAGGGCTTATGACCGGGGAGCTGTTTTTT
>-|TRBV7-2|TRBJ2-1|-|13
CASSVARDNEQFF
TGTGCCAGCAGCGTGGCCAGGGACAATGAGCAGTTCTTC
>-|TRBV7-8|TRBJ2-7|TRBD2|15
CASSLGKWGGYEQYF
TGTGCCAGCAGCTTAGGGAAATGGGGGGGATACGAGCAGTACTTC
>-|TRBV6-5|TRBJ2-4|-|12
CASSVEGRIQYF
TGTGCCAGCAGTGTCGAGGGAAGGATTCAGTACTTC
>-|TRBV5-1|TRBJ2-5|-|12
CASSLVGETQYF
TGCGCCAGCAGCTTGGTGGGGGAGACCCAGTACTTC
>once|TRBV5-6|TRBJ2-3|-|16
CASSPRTVPRTDTQYF
TGTGCCAGCAGCCCAAGAACAGTACCCCGCACAGATACGCAGTATTTT
>-|TRBV9|TRBJ1-1|-|13
CASSVKWDTEAFF
TGTGCCAGCAGCGTAAAGTGGGACACTGAAGCTTTCTTT